The 14 T cell receptor beta chains below were found in one sample sequenced in a study of cytomegalovirus exposure and HLA in healthy donors. Assay used: immunoSEQ multiplex PCR; TCRdb lists only in-frame clones, some missing. The profile shows about 130,000 clones, more than 70% of them singletons. What was sequenced was PBMCs. Receptor source: a man aged 30 to 45 in good health and CMV-seronegative.

This clone was seen only once. The V and J genes are TRBV6-6 and TRBJ2-1, with D possibly being TRBD1 (5 bases). CDR3 length equals 15 residues. Trimming stripped 8 bases from V and 9 bases from J, with 23 bases between. Germline V gene data show CDR1 as MNHNY and CDR2 as SVGAGI (reference sequence). CDR3 nucleotide sequence: TGTGCCAGCGGCCCCGCAGGGCCCTACAATGGTGAGCAGTTCTTC. Translation gives CASGPAGPYNGEQFF.

The chain recombines TRBV5-1 with TRBJ2-5; possibly TRBD2 for D (6 bases). Germline assignment: CDR1 SGHRS and CDR2 YFSETQ. Trimming removed 0 bases at V and 4 bases at J, with 16 bases between. The CDR3 covers 16 residues. The CDR3 loop reads CASSLGAGGQGETQYF. As DNA, the CDR3 is TGCGCCAGCAGCTTGGGCGCAGGAGGGCAAGGAGAGACCCAGTACTTC.

The J gene is TRBJ1-4, the V gene TRBV5-1; TRBD1 aligns across 9 bases. Unmatched junction bases numbered 3, after V lost 2 bases and J lost 4 bases. The germline gives CDR1 SGHRS, CDR2 YFSETQ. The CDR3 length is 15 residues. The CDR3 DNA follows: TGCGCCAGCAGCTTTACAGGGGGCATTAATGAAAAACTGTTTTTT. It encodes CASSFTGGINEKLFF.

The rearrangement uses TRBV9 and TRBJ2-7; D might be TRBD2 (6 bases). The V and J ends lost 4 bases and 3 bases respectively, with 14 bases between them. There are 14 residues in the CDR3. CDR1 SGDLS and CDR2 YYNGEE come from the germline V gene. The CDR3 loop is CASSPYAAGYEQYF. The CDR3 region has the DNA TGTGCCAGCAGCCCATACGCAGCGGGCTACGAGCAGTACTTC. Variable domain in full (rest from reference TRBV9 and TRBJ2-7): DSGVTQTPKHLITATGQRVTLRCSPRSGDLSVYWYQQSLDQGLQFLIQYYNGEERAKGNILERFSAQQFPDLHSELNLSSLELGDSALYFCASSPYAAGYEQYFGPGTRLTVT.

V and J are TRBV10-1 and TRBJ2-1, with TRBD2 identical over 11 bases. The junction had 4 bases not matched to a gene; V was cut back by 3 bases and J by 3 bases. Per the germline V gene, CDR1 is WNHNN and CDR2 is SYGVQD (reference sequence). This CDR3 has 16 residues. Here the CDR3 DNA reads TGCGCCAGCAGTGATGGGACTAGCGGACTCTACAATGAGCAGTTCTTC. It translates to CASSDGTSGLYNEQFF.

The chain links TRBV30 to TRBJ2-7, with 10 bases lining up with TRBD2. This CDR3 is built from 14 residues. Per the germline V gene, CDR1 is GTSNPN and CDR2 is SVGIG (reference sequence). The J segment lost 3 bases and the V segment lost 7 bases, leaving 9 bases of the junction unmatched. The CDR3 loop is CALKPSGSYYEQYF. DNA of the CDR3: TGTGCCTTAAAACCTAGCGGGAGCTACTACGAGCAGTACTTC.

The V call is TRBV5-6, the J call TRBJ1-3; D possibly corresponds to TRBD1 (6 bases). This CDR3 spans 16 amino acids. Trimming took off 2 bases at V and 2 bases at J, with 14 bases between the two ends. Germline loops: CDR1 SGHDT, CDR2 YYEEEE. CDR3 in DNA: TGTGCCAGCAGCTTACCACAGGGTTTGGCTGGAAACACCATATATTTT. Amino acids: CASSLPQGLAGNTIYF.

The gene calls are TRBV4-3 and TRBJ2-7; TRBD2 is a possible D gene (5 bases). V was pared by 0 bases and J by 1 base, with 10 bases between. This CDR3 region has 15 residues. Germline V gene lookup returns CDR1 LGHNA and CDR2 YSLEER. This chain's CDR3 is CASSQDFEGSYEQYF. In nucleotides, the CDR3 is TGCGCCAGCAGCCAAGATTTCGAGGGATCCTACGAGCAGTACTTC.

This chain links TRBV11-2 with TRBJ2-3; 12 bases are shared with TRBD2. Germline CDR1 SGHAT, CDR2 FQNNGV. The CDR3 extends over 14 amino acids. J gave up 5 bases and V 4 bases, and 1 base lay outside the gene matches. The CDR3, as DNA: TGTGCCAGCAGCTCGGGACTAGCGGGAGATACGCAGTATTTT. Its translation: CASSSGLAGDTQYF. Full variable domain (remainder filled in from reference TRBV11-2 and TRBJ2-3): EAGVAQSPRYKIIEKRQSVAFWCNPISGHATLYWYQQILGQGPKLLIQFQNNGVVDDSQLPKDRFSAERLKGVDSTLKIQPAKLEDSAVYLCASSSGLAGDTQYFGPGTRLTVL.

The rearrangement links TRBV4-3 to TRBJ2-7, with D possibly being TRBD2 (6 bases). CDR1 and CDR2 from the germline V gene are LGHNA and YSLEER. The CDR3 runs to 14 residues. The V gene lost 10 bases and the J gene lost 0 bases, with 16 bases spanning the gap. The CDR3: CATPARGSSYEQYF. In DNA form, the CDR3 reads TGCGCCACTCCGGCCCGGGGGAGCTCCTACGAGCAGTACTTC.

The V and J genes are TRBV4-1 and TRBJ1-1; weak D call: TRBD1 (5 bases). The CDR3 runs 14 residues. The V end was cut by 2 bases, the J end by 3 bases, with 10 bases between. CDR1 is MGHRA and CDR2 is YSYEKL in the germline V gene. The CDR3 coding sequence is TGCGCCAGCAGCCAAAAGACAGTATACACTGAAGCTTTCTTT. Protein sequence: CASSQKTVYTEAFF.

CDR3 sequence: CASSLDRVGPVSPETQYF. The CDR3 DNA reads TGCGCCAGCAGCTTAGACAGGGTAGGGCCGGTTTCCCCAGAGACCCAGTACTTC. The chain joins TRBV5-1 to TRBJ2-5; 7 bases map to TRBD1. The CDR3 spans 18 residues. J gave up 4 bases and V 2 bases, and 17 bases lay outside the gene matches. Germline assignment: CDR1 SGHRS and CDR2 YFSETQ.

The chain is built from TRBV30 and TRBJ1-2, with a possible D match to TRBD1 (5 bases). The V gene lost 5 bases and the J gene lost 8 bases, with 18 bases spanning the gap. The CDR3 runs to 13 residues. Germline V lookup: CDR1 GTSNPN, CDR2 SVGIG (reference sequence). The CDR3 DNA is TGTGCCTGGGACGCGAATTCGGGGGTCGGCTACACCTTC. This codes for CAWDANSGVGYTF.

This sequence joins TRBV30 and TRBJ2-2; the D gene is possibly TRBD2 (6 bases). This CDR3 contains 15 residues. CDR1 and CDR2 (germline): GTSNPN, SVGIG (reference sequence). Trimming shortened V by 4 bases and J by 4 bases, and 16 bases separated the two germline ends. CDR3 sequence reads: CAWTGRAGGTGELFF. DNA for the CDR3: TGTGCCTGGACGGGCAGGGCCGGGGGCACCGGGGAGCTGTTTTTT. The variable domain in full, with the rest retrieved from reference TRBV30 and TRBJ2-2, is SQTIHQWPATLVQPVGSPLSLECTVEGTSNPNLYWYRQAAGRGLQLLFYSVGIGQISSEVPQNLSASRPQDRQFILSSKKLLLSDSGFYLCAWTGRAGGTGELFFGEGSRLTVL.